The 25 T cell receptor beta chains below were found in one sample sequenced in a study of CD8+CD57+ T cells in acquired aplastic anemia. TCR beta VDJ and CDR3 were profiled, and genomic DNA was the template. TCRdb itself ran the reads through MiXCR, one entry per CDR3 protein. The sample carries approximately 98,000 distinct CDR3 sequences, 55% to 75% recorded once. Patients sequenced had flow cytometry evidence of CD8+CD57+ cell expansion. Sequenced input: sorted CD4+, CD8+, or CD8+CD57+ T cells (not recorded which) from PBMCs. The receptors come from a human donor with aplastic anemia.

This chain connects TRBV7-6 to TRBJ2-3; possibly TRBD2 for D (5 bases). This CDR3 contains 15 residues. Germline CDR1 SGHVS, CDR2 FNYEAQ. Trimming left V 1 base short and J 1 base short, with 9 bases between. CDR3 coding DNA: TGTGCCAGCAGCTTAGGGACGCGGGGCACAGATACGCAGTATTTT. This gives the protein CASSLGTRGTDTQYF. Full variable domain (missing parts from reference TRBV7-6 and TRBJ2-3): GAGVSQSPRYKVTKRGQDVALRCDPISGHVSLYWYRQALGQGPEFLTYFNYEAQQDKSGLPNDRFSAERPEGSISTLTIQRTEQRDSAMYRCASSLGTRGTDTQYFGPGTRLTVL.

The rearrangement links TRBV5-1 to TRBJ2-2; 7 nucleotides agree with TRBD2. This CDR3 is 15 amino acids long. V dropped 5 bases and J dropped 6; count of bases not matched to a gene: 10. CDR1 and CDR2 from the germline V gene are SGHRS and YFSETQ. The DNA for the CDR3 is TGCGCCAGCAGTTGGGCGGGGGATGGAGCCGGGGAGCTGTTTTTT. It translates to CASSWAGDGAGELFF.

The chain carries TRBV5-5 and TRBJ2-5; TRBD1 agrees at 7 bases. Germline V CDR1 and CDR2: SGHKS, YYEKEE (reference sequence). The CDR3 sequence is 15 residues long. With V trimmed by 4 bases and J by 6 bases, 12 bases remained unmatched. The DNA of the CDR3 is TGTGCCAGCAGCCCGCTAGAGACAGGGCAGAAGACCCAGTACTTC. Encoded protein: CASSPLETGQKTQYF.

This clonotype was recorded a few times. The chain links TRBV2 to TRBJ1-2; TRBD1 is a possible D gene (6 bases). The CDR3 loop spans 13 amino acids. Germline CDR1 is SNHLY and CDR2 is FYNNEI. The V end was cut by 7 bases, the J end by 6 bases, with 15 bases between. CDR3 in DNA: TGTGCCAGCATGGTCCTCAGGGGCGATGGCTACACCTTC. It is translated as CASMVLRGDGYTF. Full variable domain (outside the CDR3, taken from reference TRBV2 and TRBJ1-2): EPEVTQTPSHQVTQMGQEVILRCVPISNHLYFYWYRQILGQKVEFLVSFYNNEISEKSEIFDDQFSVERPDGSNFTLKIRSTKLEDSAMYFCASMVLRGDGYTFGSGTRLTVV.

This chain uses TRBV7-7 with TRBJ2-5; D perhaps matches TRBD2 (8 bases). The CDR3 totals 13 residues. Germline-derived CDR1 and CDR2 are SSHAT and FNYEAQ (reference sequence). The CDR3 nucleotides read TGTGCTAGCGGGGACAGCTTACGTGGGACCCAGTACTTC. Amino acid sequence: CASGDSLRGTQYF.

The rearrangement links TRBV6-1 to TRBJ2-7, with TRBD1 identical over 8 bases. Germline V gene lookup returns CDR1 MNHNS and CDR2 SASEGT. The CDR3 is 14 residues long. V trimming: 8 bases; J trimming: 2 bases; junction bases outside the gene matches: 8. Written as DNA, the CDR3 is TGTGCCAGCCGAAGGGACAGGACTACCTACGAGCAGTACTTC. Protein sequence: CASRRDRTTYEQYF.

The chain carries TRBV7-9 and TRBJ2-5; TRBD1 aligns across 7 bases. V shed 4 bases and J 1 base; nucleotides not matched to a gene: 6. Germline lookup yields CDR1 SEHNR and CDR2 FQNEAQ (reference sequence). There are 15 residues in the CDR3. The CDR3, as DNA: TGTGCCAGCAGCTCGACAGGGAACTTCCAAGAGACCCAGTACTTC. It is translated as CASSSTGNFQETQYF.

This CDR3 is CASSVGGRVGSPLHF. The DNA of the CDR3 is TGCGCCAGCAGTGTCGGGGGGCGAGTAGGTTCACCCCTCCACTTT. V is TRBV5-1 and J is TRBJ1-6, with a weak D call TRBD1 (6 bases). Germline V CDR1 and CDR2: SGHRS, YFSETQ. The CDR3 spans 15 residues. Trimming left V 5 bases short and J 9 bases short, with 18 bases between. Full variable domain (remainder filled in from reference TRBV5-1 and TRBJ1-6): KAGVTQTPRYLIKTRGQQVTLSCSPISGHRSVSWYQQTPGQGLQFLFEYFSETQRNKGNFPGRFSGRQFSNSRSEMNVSTLELGDSALYLCASSVGGRVGSPLHFGNGTRLTVT.

The CDR3 sequence: CSVAGGLAGETQYF. Here the CDR3 DNA reads TGCAGCGTTGCCGGTGGGCTAGCGGGAGAGACCCAGTACTTC. The chain is built from TRBV29-1 and TRBJ2-5, with TRBD2 matching over 8 bases. Germline lookup yields CDR1 SQVTM and CDR2 ANQGSEA. This CDR3 comprises 14 residues. Trimming removed 4 bases from V and 4 bases from J; junction bases left unmatched: 8.

This clonotype appeared many times. The CDR3 bases are TGCAGTGCTAGAGATTTTGGCAGGGGGGACACCGGGGAGCTGTTTTTT. Residues: CSARDFGRGDTGELFF. The rearrangement joins TRBV20-1 to TRBJ2-2, with D maybe TRBD1 (7 bases). The germline V gene encodes CDR1 DFQATT and CDR2 SNEGSKA (reference sequence). The CDR3 consists of 16 residues. V was shortened by 0 bases and J by 3 bases, with 14 bases between the two germline ends.

The V call is TRBV2, the J call TRBJ1-2, with TRBD1 matching 9 bases. Trimming cost V 3 bases and J 8 bases; bases outside gene matches: 7. In germline, CDR1 is SNHLY, CDR2 FYNNEI. This CDR3 is built from 14 residues. CDR3 loop: CASSDTRTGVGYTF. The CDR3 nucleotides read TGTGCCAGCAGTGATACAAGGACAGGGGTAGGCTACACCTTC.

This clonotype has a handful of counts. The chain combines TRBV9 with TRBJ2-7; 7 bases match TRBD2. The CDR3 is 13 residues long. Germline assignment: CDR1 SGDLS and CDR2 YYNGEE. With V trimmed by 3 bases and J by 0 bases, 0 bases remained unmatched. Here the CDR3 DNA reads TGTGCCAGCAGCGGGACTAGCTCCTACGAGCAGTACTTC. This codes for CASSGTSSYEQYF.

The chain combines TRBV6-4 with TRBJ2-2, with 7 bases that match TRBD2. CDR1 and CDR2 from the germline V gene are MRHNA and SNTAGT. V was pared by 6 bases and J by 6 bases, with 4 bases of the junction left unmatched. The CDR3 length is 13 residues. As DNA, the CDR3 is TGTGCCAGCAGCTCAACTAGCGCCGGGGAGCTGTTTTTT. Translation gives CASSSTSAGELFF.

V usage is TRBV11-1 and J usage is TRBJ2-1, with unresolved D. V lost 0 bases, J lost 3 bases, and 9 bases lay in between. Per germline, CDR1 SGHAT and CDR2 FQDESV (reference sequence). The CDR3 consists of 15 residues. This CDR3 is CASSLAGPDYNEQFF. CDR3 nucleotide sequence: TGTGCCAGCAGCTTAGCAGGTCCTGACTACAATGAGCAGTTCTTC.

V is TRBV11-2 and J is TRBJ2-7, with TRBD2 matching 7 bases. CDR1 and CDR2 (germline): SGHAT, FQNNGV. Trimming at V came to 7 bases and at J to 3 bases, leaving 15 bases not matched to a gene. The CDR3 totals 16 residues. The CDR3 region is CASNGGSGNSYYEQYF. The CDR3 nucleotides read TGTGCCAGCAACGGGGGGAGCGGGAACTCTTACTACGAGCAGTACTTC.

V and J are TRBV7-6 and TRBJ2-5; 9 bases agree with TRBD2. Per the germline V gene, CDR1 is SGHVS and CDR2 is FNYEAQ. Germline trimming cut 1 base from V and 5 bases from J; bases unmatched to any gene: 14. CDR3 length: 18 residues. The CDR3 DNA reads TGTGCCAGCAGCTTAGGTCTACGCGGAGCGGGGGGTGGGGAGACCCAGTACTTC. Its protein is CASSLGLRGAGGGETQYF.

In its sample, this clonotype was seen once. The J gene is TRBJ1-1, the V gene TRBV25-1, with D possibly being TRBD1 (5 bases). The CDR3 contains 13 residues. Germline V gene lookup returns CDR1 MGHDK and CDR2 SYGVNS. The V gene lost 4 bases and the J gene lost 5 bases, with 11 bases spanning the gap. DNA of the CDR3: TGTGCCAGCAGTGGACAGTACAGGACTGAAGCTTTCTTT. Encoded protein: CASSGQYRTEAFF. Based on the CDR3 plus reference TRBV25-1 and TRBJ1-1, the full variable domain is EADIYQTPRYLVIGTGKKITLECSQTMGHDKMYWYQQDPGMELHLIHYSYGVNSTEKGDLSSESTVSRIRTEHFPLTLESARPSHTSQYLCASSGQYRTEAFFGQGTRLTVV.

This rearrangement joins TRBV19 to TRBJ1-1; D not resolved. The V and J ends lost 6 bases and 2 bases respectively, with 10 bases between them. Germline CDR1 reads LNHDA; CDR2 reads SQIVND (reference sequence). The CDR3 has 13 amino acids. The CDR3 nucleotides read TGTGCCAGTAGCCGGGTAGACAACACTGAAGCTTTCTTT. This translates into CASSRVDNTEAFF.

CDR3 DNA sequence: TGTGCCAGCAGCTCGAAGCGGGAGGACAATGAGCAGTTCTTC. It yields the protein CASSSKREDNEQFF. This chain links TRBV7-3 with TRBJ2-1; 9 positions agree with TRBD2. Looked up from germline, CDR1 is SGHTA and CDR2 is FQGTGA. V shed 4 bases and J 5 bases; nucleotides not matched to a gene: 3. The CDR3 loop spans 14 amino acids.

This clonotype was detected a few times. The chain uses TRBV2 and TRBJ2-1; D gene unclear. This CDR3 region has 14 residues. The V gene's germline CDR1 is SNHLY and CDR2 FYNNEI. Trimming removed 0 bases from V and 6 bases from J, with 9 bases in between. CDR3: CASSEANVGNEQFF. CDR3 coding DNA: TGTGCCAGCAGTGAAGCCAACGTAGGCAATGAGCAGTTCTTC.

The CDR3 DNA follows: TGTGCCAGCAGTTGGACAGGGGTGAACACTGAAGCTTTCTTT. It is translated as CASSWTGVNTEAFF. This chain links TRBV2 with TRBJ1-1, with TRBD1 matching over 9 bases. The CDR3 is made up of 14 amino acids. Germline V lookup: CDR1 SNHLY, CDR2 FYNNEI. Losses at the gene ends were 5 bases for V and 0 bases for J; bases not matched to a gene: 1.

The chain has TRBV5-4 and TRBJ1-6; possible D gene TRBD1, 5 bases. The V and J ends lost 0 bases and 9 bases respectively, with 10 bases between them. The CDR3 extends over 14 amino acids. Germline loops: CDR1 SGHNT, CDR2 YYREEE (reference sequence). In DNA form, the CDR3 reads TGTGCCAGCAGCTTGGGGCTTGGGGGTTCACCCCTCCACTTT. Translated: CASSLGLGGSPLHF.

With regard to this clonotype: At one of its ends the junction is not consistent with the germline gene, which may arise from a read error. The chain employs TRBV10-3 and TRBJ2-1; no reliable D call. The CDR3 has 16 residues. Germline assignment: CDR1 ENHRY and CDR2 SYGVKD. CDR3 DNA sequence: TGTGCCATCGGAGTGGGTACTGGCGGCTCCTACAATGAGCAGTCCTTC. Translation gives CAIGVGTGGSYNEQSF.

V gene TRBV29-1 combines with J gene TRBJ2-5; D could derive from TRBD1 or TRBD2 (5 bases each). Germline V gives CDR1 SQVTM, CDR2 ANQGSEA. The CDR3 runs 14 residues. The germline V and J ends were trimmed by 4 bases and 5 bases, with 17 bases remaining between them. The CDR3 sequence: CSVVWGSVGETQYF. DNA of the CDR3: TGCAGCGTTGTTTGGGGGTCGGTGGGCGAGACCCAGTACTTC.

V and J are TRBV15 and TRBJ2-2, with TRBD1 identical over 8 bases. V shed 2 bases and J 7 bases; nucleotides not matched to a gene: 3. The CDR3 totals 14 residues. Germline V gene data show CDR1 as LNHNV and CDR2 as YYDKDF (reference sequence). The CDR3 sequence is CATSRQGAGGELFF. The DNA for the CDR3 is TGTGCCACCAGCAGACAGGGGGCAGGCGGGGAGCTGTTTTTT.